This T cell receptor beta chain was documented in a study of T cell changes during pregnancy in multiple sclerosis. The method was immunoSEQ multiplex PCR; TCRdb's version includes in-frame clones alone and lacks a portion of them. The sample holds about 83,000 clones, roughly 96% seen once. CDR3 length: 21 amino acids. After removal of 4 bases from V and 0 bases from J, the junction contained 17 bases not matched to a gene. Germline values: CDR1 SGHRS, CDR2 YFSETQ. This material consisted of peripheral blood, taken in the second trimester of pregnancy. This sequence was found in a female donor with multiple sclerosis, enrolled in a pregnancy study. This rearrangement joins TRBV5-1 to TRBJ2-1, with TRBD2 matching 12 bases. The CDR3 sequence is CASSDRTSGKVYSSSYNEQFF. CDR3 sequence (DNA): TGCGCCAGCAGCGACAGGACTAGCGGGAAGGTTTATTCGAGCTCCTACAATGAGCAGTTCTTC.